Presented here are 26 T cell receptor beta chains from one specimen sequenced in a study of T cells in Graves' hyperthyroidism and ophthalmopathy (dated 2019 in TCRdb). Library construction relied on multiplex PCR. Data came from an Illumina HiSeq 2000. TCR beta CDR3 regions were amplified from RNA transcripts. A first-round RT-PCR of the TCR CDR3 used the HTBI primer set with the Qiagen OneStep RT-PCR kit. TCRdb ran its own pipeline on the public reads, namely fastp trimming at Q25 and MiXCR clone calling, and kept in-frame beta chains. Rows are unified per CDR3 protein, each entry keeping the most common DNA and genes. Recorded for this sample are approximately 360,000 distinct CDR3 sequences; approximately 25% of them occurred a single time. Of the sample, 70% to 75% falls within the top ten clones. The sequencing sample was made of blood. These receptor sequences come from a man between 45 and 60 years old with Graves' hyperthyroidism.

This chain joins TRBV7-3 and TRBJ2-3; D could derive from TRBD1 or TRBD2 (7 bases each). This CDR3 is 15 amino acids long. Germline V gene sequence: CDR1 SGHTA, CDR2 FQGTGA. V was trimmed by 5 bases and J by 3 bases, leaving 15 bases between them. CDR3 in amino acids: CASSQSGGGTDTQYF. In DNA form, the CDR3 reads TGTGCCAGCAGCCAGTCAGGGGGGGGGACAGATACGCAGTATTTT.

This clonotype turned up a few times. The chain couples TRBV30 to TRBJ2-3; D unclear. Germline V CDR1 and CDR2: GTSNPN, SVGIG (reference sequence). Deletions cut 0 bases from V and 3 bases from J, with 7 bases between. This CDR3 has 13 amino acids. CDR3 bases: TGTGCCTGGAGTGTAAGTCGTACAGATACGCAGTATTTT. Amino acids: CAWSVSRTDTQYF. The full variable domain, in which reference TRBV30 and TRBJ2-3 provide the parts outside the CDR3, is SQTIHQWPATLVQPVGSPLSLECTVEGTSNPNLYWYRQAAGRGLQLLFYSVGIGQISSEVPQNLSASRPQDRQFILSSKKLLLSDSGFYLCAWSVSRTDTQYFGPGTRLTVL.

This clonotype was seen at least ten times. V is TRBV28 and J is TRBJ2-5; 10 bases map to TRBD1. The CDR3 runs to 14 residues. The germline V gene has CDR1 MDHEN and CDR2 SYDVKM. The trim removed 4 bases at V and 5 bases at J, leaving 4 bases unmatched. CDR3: CASSSDRGGETQYF. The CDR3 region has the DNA TGTGCCAGCAGTTCGGACAGGGGGGGGGAGACCCAGTACTTC. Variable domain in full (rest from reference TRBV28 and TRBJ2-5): DVKVTQSSRYLVKRTGEKVFLECVQDMDHENMFWYRQDPGLGLRLIYFSYDVKMKEKGDIPEGYSVSREKKERFSLILESASTNQTSMYLCASSSDRGGETQYFGPGTRLLVL.

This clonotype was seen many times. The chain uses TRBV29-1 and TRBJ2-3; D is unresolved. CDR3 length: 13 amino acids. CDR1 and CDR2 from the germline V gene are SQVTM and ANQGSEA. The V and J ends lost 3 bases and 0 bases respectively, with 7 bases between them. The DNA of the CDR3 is TGCAGCGTTGATAGGCCGAGCACAGATACGCAGTATTTT. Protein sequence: CSVDRPSTDTQYF.

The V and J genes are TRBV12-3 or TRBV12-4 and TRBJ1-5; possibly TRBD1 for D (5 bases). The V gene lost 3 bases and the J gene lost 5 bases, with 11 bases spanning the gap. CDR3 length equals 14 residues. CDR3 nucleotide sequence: TGTGCCAGCAGTTTCGGGGGGAGTGATCAGCCCCAGCATTTT. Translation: CASSFGGSDQPQHF.

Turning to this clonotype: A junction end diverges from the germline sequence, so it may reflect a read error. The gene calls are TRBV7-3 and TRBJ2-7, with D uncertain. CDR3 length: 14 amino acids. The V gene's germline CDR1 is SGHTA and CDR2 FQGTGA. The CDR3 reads CASSLSRSDYEQYF. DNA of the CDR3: TGCGCCAGCAGCTTGTCCCGAAGTGACTACGAGCAGTACTTC.

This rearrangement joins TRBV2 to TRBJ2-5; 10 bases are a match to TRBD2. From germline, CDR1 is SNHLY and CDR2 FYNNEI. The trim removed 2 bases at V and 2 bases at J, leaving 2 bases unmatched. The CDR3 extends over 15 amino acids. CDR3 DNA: TGTGCCAGCAGTGAAACTAGCGGGATACAAGAGACCCAGTACTTC. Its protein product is CASSETSGIQETQYF. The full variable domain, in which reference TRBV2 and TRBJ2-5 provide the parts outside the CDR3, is EPEVTQTPSHQVTQMGQEVILRCVPISNHLYFYWYRQILGQKVEFLVSFYNNEISEKSEIFDDQFSVERPDGSNFTLKIRSTKLEDSAMYFCASSETSGIQETQYFGPGTRLLVL.

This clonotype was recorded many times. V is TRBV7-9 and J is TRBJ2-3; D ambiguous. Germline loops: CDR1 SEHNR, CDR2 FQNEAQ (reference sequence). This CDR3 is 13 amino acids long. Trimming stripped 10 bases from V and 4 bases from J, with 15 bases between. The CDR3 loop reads CAIPFEAADTQYF. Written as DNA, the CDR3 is TGTGCCATCCCCTTTGAGGCGGCAGATACGCAGTATTTT.

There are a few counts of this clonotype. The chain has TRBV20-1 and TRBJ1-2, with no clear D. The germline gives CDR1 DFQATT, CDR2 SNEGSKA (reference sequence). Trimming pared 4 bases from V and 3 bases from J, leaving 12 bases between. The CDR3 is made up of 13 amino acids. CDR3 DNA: TGCAGTGCTACCGGACGAGCCTACTATGGCTACACCTTC. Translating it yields CSATGRAYYGYTF.

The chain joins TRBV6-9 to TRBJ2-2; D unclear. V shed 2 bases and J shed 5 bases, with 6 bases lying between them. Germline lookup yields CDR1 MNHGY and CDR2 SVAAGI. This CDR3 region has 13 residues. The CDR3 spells CASSYVQTGELFF. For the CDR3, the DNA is TGTGCCAGCAGTTATGTACAAACCGGGGAGCTGTTTTTT.

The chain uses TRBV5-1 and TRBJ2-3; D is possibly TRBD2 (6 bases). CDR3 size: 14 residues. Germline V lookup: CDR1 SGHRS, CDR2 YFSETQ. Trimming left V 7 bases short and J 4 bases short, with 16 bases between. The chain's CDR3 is CASGTGEGADTQYF. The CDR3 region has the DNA TGCGCCAGCGGAACGGGAGAGGGTGCAGATACGCAGTATTTT. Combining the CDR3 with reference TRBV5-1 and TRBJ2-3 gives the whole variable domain KAGVTQTPRYLIKTRGQQVTLSCSPISGHRSVSWYQQTPGQGLQFLFEYFSETQRNKGNFPGRFSGRQFSNSRSEMNVSTLELGDSALYLCASGTGEGADTQYFGPGTRLTVL.

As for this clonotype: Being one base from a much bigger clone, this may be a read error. CDR3 DNA sequence: TGTGCCAGCAGTACTCGGACATGGGGGAACACTGAAGCTTTCTTT. Residues: CASSTRTWGNTEAFF. The chain joins TRBV27 to TRBJ1-1; possibly TRBD1 for D (5 bases). Germline-derived CDR1 and CDR2 are MNHEY and SMNVEV (reference sequence). Trimming took 5 bases from V and 1 from J, leaving 14 bases between them. The CDR3 is 15 residues long.

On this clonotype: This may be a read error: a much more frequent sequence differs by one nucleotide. The DNA of the CDR3 is TGTGCCAGCAGCTTAGTCGGGAGAAGCGACGAGCAGTTCTTC. It encodes CASSLVGRSDEQFF. The genes are TRBV7-9 and TRBJ2-1; D is possibly TRBD2 (6 bases). V was clipped by 1 base and J by 10 bases, with 14 bases between them. CDR3 length: 14 residues. Germline V gives CDR1 SEHNR, CDR2 FQNEAQ (reference sequence).

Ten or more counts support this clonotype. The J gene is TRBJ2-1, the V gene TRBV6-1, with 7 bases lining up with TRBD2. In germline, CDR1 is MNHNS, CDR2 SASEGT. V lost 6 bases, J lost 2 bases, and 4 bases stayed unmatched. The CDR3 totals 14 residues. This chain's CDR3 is CASRWTRAYNEQFF. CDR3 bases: TGTGCCAGCAGATGGACTAGGGCCTACAATGAGCAGTTCTTC.

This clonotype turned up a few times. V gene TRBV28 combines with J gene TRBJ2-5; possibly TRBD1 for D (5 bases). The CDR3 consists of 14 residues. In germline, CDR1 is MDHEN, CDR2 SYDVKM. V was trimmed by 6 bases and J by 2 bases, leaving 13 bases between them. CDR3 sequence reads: CASSTGPSQETQYF. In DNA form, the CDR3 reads TGTGCCAGCAGCACAGGACCGAGTCAAGAGACCCAGTACTTC.

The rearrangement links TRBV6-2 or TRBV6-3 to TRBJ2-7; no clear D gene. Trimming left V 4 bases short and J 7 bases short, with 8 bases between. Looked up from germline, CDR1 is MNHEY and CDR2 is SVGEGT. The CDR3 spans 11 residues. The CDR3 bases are TGTGCCAGCAGTTTGGCGCGGGAGCAGTACTTC. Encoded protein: CASSLAREQYF.

DNA for the CDR3: TGTGCCACCAGCCTTGTCCAGGAGACCCAGTACTTC. Protein sequence: CATSLVQETQYF. The rearrangement links TRBV15 to TRBJ2-5; D not resolved. CDR1 is LNHNV, CDR2 YYDKDF, per germline (reference sequence). The V and J ends lost 5 bases and 5 bases respectively, with 9 bases between them. This CDR3 contains 12 residues.

The CDR3 loop reads CSALPRDRGRYEQFF. CDR3 sequence (DNA): TGCAGTGCTTTGCCCCGGGACAGGGGGCGATATGAGCAGTTCTTC. This chain uses TRBV20-1 with TRBJ2-1; 12 bases are shared with TRBD1. The trim removed 5 bases at V and 8 bases at J, leaving 10 bases unmatched. This CDR3 region has 15 residues. CDR1 DFQATT and CDR2 SNEGSKA come from the germline V gene (reference sequence).

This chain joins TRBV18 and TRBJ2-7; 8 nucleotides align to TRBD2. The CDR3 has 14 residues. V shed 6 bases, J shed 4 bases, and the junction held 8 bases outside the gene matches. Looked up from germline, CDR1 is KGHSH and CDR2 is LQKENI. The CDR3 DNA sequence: TGTGCCAGCTCCCAAGCGGGAGTCGGGTACGAGCAGTACTTC. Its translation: CASSQAGVGYEQYF.

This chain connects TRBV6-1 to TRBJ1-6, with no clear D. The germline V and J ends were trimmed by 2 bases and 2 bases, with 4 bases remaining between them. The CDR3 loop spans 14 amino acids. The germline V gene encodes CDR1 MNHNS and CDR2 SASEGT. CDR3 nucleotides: TGTGCCAGCAGTGAATTCACCTATAATTCACCCCTCCACTTT. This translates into CASSEFTYNSPLHF.

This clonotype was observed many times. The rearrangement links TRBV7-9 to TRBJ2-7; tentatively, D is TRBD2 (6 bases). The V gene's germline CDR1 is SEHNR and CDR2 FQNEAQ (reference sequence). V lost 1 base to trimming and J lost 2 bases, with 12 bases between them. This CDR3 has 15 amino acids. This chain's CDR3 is CASSLGAGTPYEQYF. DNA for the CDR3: TGTGCCAGCAGCTTAGGCGCGGGAACCCCCTACGAGCAGTACTTC.

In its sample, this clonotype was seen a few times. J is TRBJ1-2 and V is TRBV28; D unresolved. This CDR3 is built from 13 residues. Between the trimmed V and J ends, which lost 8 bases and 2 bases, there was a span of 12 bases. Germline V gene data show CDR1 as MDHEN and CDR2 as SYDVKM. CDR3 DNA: TGTGCCAGCGACTCGTCCTTGAACTATGGCTACACCTTC. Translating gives CASDSSLNYGYTF.

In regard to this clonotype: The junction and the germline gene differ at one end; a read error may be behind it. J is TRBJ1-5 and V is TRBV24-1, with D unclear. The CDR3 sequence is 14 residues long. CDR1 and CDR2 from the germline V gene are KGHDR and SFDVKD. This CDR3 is CATSEVGFNQPQHF. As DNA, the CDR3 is TGTGCCACCAGTGAAGTGGGCTTCAATCAACCCCAGCATTTT.

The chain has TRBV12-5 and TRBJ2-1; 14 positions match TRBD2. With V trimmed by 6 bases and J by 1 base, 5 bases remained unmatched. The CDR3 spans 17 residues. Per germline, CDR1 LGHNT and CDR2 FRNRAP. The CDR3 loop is CASGQGLAGVSYNEQFF. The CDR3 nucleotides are TGTGCTAGTGGACAGGGACTAGCGGGAGTTTCCTACAATGAGCAGTTCTTC.

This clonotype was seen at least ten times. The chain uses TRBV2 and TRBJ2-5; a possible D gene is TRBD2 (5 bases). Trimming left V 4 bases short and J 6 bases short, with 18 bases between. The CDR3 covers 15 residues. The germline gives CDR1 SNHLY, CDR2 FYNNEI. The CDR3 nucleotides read TGTGCCAGCAGTGCCACCCGGGGATTCAAAAAGACCCAGTACTTC. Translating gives CASSATRGFKKTQYF.

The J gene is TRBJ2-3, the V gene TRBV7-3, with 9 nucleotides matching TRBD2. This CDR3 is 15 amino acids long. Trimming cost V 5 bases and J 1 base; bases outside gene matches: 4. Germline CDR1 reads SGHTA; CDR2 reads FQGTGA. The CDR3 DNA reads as TGTGCCAGCAGCCAGACTAGCGGCGGCACAGATACGCAGTATTTT. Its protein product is CASSQTSGGTDTQYF.